The T cell receptor (beta chain) under discussion was sequenced for a study of blood T cells in healthy people across ages. Overall study: For every two T cells, template switching captured about one barcoded beta molecule.

Alongside a J-beta primer mix, a sample-barcoded 5' primer served in a second PCR lasting roughly 6 to 11 cycles. TCRdb re-called the 5' RACE reads with MiXCR, one entry per CDR3 protein. The sample shows roughly 830,000 distinct CDR3 sequences, approximately 65% of them seen only once. This CDR3 has 12 residues. The germline CDR1 and CDR2 sequences are LNHNV and YYDKDF (reference sequence). Trimming stripped 4 bases from V and 9 bases from J, with 12 bases between. Only a few counts were recorded for this clonotype. What was sequenced was blood. The genes are TRBV15 and TRBJ2-5, with D unresolved. This receptor was taken from a man aged 25 to 40 in good health. CDR3 sequence: CATSKPERPQYF. Here the CDR3 DNA reads TGTGCCACCAGCAAGCCCGAGAGACCCCAGTACTTC.